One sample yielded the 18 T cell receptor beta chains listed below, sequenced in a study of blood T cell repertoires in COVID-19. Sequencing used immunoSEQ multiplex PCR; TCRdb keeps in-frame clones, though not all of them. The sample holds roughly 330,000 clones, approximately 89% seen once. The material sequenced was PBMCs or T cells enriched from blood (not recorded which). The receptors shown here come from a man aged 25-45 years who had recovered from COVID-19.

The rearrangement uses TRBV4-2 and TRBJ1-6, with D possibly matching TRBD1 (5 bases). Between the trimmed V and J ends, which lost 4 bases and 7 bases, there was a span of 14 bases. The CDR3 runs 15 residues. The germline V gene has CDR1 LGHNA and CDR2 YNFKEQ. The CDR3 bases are TGTGCCAGCAGCCGCCAGGGTCGTCTGAATTCACCCCTCCACTTT. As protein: CASSRQGRLNSPLHF.

The CDR3 sequence: CASSLEKLYGYTF. The CDR3 DNA sequence: TGTGCCAGCAGCTTGGAGAAGCTCTATGGCTACACCTTC. The chain couples TRBV7-2 to TRBJ1-2; D gene uncertain. The germline CDR1 and CDR2 sequences are SGHTA and FQGNSA. The CDR3 consists of 13 residues. Trimming left V 3 bases short and J 4 bases short, with 9 bases between.

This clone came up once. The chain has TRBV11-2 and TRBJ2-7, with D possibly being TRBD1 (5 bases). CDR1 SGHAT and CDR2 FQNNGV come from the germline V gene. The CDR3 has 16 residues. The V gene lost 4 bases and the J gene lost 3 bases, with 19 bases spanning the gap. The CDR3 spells CASSYRIDAGNYEQYF. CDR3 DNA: TGTGCCAGCAGCTACAGGATAGATGCAGGGAACTACGAGCAGTACTTC.

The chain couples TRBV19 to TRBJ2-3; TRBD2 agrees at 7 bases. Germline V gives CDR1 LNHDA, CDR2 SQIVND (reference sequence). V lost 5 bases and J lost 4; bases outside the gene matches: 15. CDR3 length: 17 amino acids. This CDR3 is CASSPREEAAFADTQYF. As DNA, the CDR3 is TGTGCCAGTAGTCCACGGGAGGAAGCAGCTTTCGCAGATACGCAGTATTTT.

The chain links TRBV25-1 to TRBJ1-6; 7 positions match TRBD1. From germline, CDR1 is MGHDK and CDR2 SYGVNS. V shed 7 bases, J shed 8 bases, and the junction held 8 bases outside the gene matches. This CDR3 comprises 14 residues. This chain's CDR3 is CASNNRDSYSPLHF. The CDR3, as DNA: TGTGCCAGCAATAACCGGGACAGTTATTCACCCCTCCACTTT. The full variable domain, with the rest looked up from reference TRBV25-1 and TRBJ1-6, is EADIYQTPRYLVIGTGKKITLECSQTMGHDKMYWYQQDPGMELHLIHYSYGVNSTEKGDLSSESTVSRIRTEHFPLTLESARPSHTSQYLCASNNRDSYSPLHFGNGTRLTVT.

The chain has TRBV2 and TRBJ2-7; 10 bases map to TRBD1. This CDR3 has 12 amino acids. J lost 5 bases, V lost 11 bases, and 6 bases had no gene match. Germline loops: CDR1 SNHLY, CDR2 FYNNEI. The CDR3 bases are TGTGCCGGACGGGACAGGGGCCACGAGCAGTACTTC. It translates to CAGRDRGHEQYF.

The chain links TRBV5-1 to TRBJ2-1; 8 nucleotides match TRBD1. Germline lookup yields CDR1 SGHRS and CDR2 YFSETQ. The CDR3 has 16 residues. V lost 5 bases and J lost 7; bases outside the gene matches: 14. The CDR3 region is CASSSIPQGVRNEQFF. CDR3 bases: TGCGCCAGCAGTTCTATCCCACAGGGGGTTAGGAATGAGCAGTTCTTC.

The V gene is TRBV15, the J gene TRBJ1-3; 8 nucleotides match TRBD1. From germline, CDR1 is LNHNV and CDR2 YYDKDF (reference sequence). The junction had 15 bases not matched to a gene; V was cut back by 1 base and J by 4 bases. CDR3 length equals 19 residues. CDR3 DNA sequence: TGTGCCACCAGCAGAGTGGCAGGGGGCAGTAGCGTGGCCGGAAACACCATATATTTT. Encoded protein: CATSRVAGGSSVAGNTIYF.

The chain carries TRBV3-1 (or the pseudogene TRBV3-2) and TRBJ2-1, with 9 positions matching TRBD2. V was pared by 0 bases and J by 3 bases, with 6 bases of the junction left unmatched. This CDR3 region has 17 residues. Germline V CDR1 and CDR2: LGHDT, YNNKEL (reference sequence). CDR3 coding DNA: TGTGCCAGCAGCCAAGAAGGGAGCGGGGGGAACTACAATGAGCAGTTCTTC. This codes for CASSQEGSGGNYNEQFF.

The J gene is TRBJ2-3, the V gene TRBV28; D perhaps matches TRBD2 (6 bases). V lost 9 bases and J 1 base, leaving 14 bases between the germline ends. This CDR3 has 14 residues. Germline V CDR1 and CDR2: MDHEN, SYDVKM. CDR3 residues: CASSPPGGTDTQYF. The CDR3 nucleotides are TGTGCCAGTTCCCCCCCGGGGGGCACAGATACGCAGTATTTT.

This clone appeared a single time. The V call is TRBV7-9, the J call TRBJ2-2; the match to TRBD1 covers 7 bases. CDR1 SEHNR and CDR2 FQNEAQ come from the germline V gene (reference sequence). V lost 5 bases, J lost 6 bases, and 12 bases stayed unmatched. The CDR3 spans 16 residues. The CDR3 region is CASSPGATGKAGELFF. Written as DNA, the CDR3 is TGTGCCAGCAGCCCTGGTGCGACAGGGAAAGCCGGGGAGCTGTTTTTT.

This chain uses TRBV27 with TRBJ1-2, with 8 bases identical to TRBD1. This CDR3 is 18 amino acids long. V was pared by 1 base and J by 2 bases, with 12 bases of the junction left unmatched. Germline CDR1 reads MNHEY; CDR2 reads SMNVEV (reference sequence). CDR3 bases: TGTGCCAGCAGTTTATTGTTTCATCCGGGACAGGAAAACTATGGCTACACCTTC. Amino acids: CASSLLFHPGQENYGYTF.

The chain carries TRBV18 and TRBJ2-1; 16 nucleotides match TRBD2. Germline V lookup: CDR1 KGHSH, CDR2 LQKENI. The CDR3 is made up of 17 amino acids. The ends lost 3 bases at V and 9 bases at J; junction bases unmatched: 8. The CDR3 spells CASSPRGTSGGAGEQFF. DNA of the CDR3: TGTGCCAGCTCACCCCGAGGGACTAGCGGGGGGGCTGGTGAGCAGTTCTTC.

The CDR3 coding sequence is TGTGCCTGGAGTCTGGCAGCGGGGGAGACCCAGTACTTC. It codes for CAWSLAAGETQYF. V and J are TRBV30 and TRBJ2-5; 7 nucleotides line up with TRBD2. V was pared by 2 bases and J by 5 bases, with 5 bases of the junction left unmatched. Germline V CDR1 and CDR2: GTSNPN, SVGIG (reference sequence). CDR3 length: 13 residues.

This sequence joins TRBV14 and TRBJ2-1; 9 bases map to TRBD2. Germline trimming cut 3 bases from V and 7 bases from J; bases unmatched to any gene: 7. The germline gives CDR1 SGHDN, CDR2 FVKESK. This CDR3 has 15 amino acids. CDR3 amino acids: CASSHLAGYENEQFF. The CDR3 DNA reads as TGTGCCAGCAGCCACCTAGCGGGGTATGAGAATGAGCAGTTCTTC.

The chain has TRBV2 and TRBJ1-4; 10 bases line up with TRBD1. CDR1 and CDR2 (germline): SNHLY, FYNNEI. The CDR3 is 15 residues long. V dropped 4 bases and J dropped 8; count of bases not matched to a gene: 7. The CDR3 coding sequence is TGTGCCAGCAGTGTCTCCGGGACAGGGGACGAAAAACTGTTTTTT. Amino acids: CASSVSGTGDEKLFF.

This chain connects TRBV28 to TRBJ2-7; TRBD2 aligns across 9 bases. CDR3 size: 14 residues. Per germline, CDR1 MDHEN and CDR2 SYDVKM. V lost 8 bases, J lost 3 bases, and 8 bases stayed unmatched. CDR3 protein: CASATAGGVYEQYF. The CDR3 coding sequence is TGTGCCAGCGCCACAGCGGGGGGCGTCTACGAGCAGTACTTC.

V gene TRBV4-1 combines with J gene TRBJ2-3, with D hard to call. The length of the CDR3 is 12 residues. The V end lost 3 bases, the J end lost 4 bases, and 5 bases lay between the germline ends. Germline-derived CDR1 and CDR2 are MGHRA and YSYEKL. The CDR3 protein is CASSQSPDTQYF. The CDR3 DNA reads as TGCGCCAGCAGCCAGAGCCCAGATACGCAGTATTTT.